What follows describes a single T cell receptor beta chain. The antigen remains undetermined. Researchers ran the assay at a deep level. Replicate PCRs run on sorted subsets employed around 200 ng DNA, approximately 30,000 T cell genomes. Generated by immunoSEQ multiplex PCR, the TCRdb table keeps only in-frame clones and is missing some. The data show more than 600,000 clones, about 90% seen once. The sample is drawn from a study of shared clonotypes between healthy human individuals. Study results and caveats: The rarefaction results pointed to incomplete sorted-subset sequencing despite large depth.

Naive-designated CD8 cells lacked CD45RO, were positively enriched for CCR7, and omitted terminally differentiated effector memory CD45RA+ cells. Donors comprised only Caucasian adults living in Nashville, Tennessee. Germline CDR1 LNHNV, CDR2 YYDKDF (reference sequence). The CDR3 contains 15 residues. J lost 4 bases, V lost 0 bases, and 4 bases had no gene match. V and J are TRBV15 and TRBJ1-2; TRBD1 aligns across 8 bases. The clonotype comes from a man aged 25 to 40 in good health. Sequencing was performed on naive CD8+ T cells sorted from blood. CDR3 region: CATSRDGGQAYGYTF. In DNA form, the CDR3 reads TGTGCCACCAGCAGAGACGGGGGACAGGCCTATGGCTACACCTTC.